The subject of this entry is one T cell receptor (beta chain). The source of the sample is a study of human T cells and chemical hapten exposure. In the study overall: DPC (0.01%) was patch tested on the upper back and read at 6 days.

Original processing methods: Sequenced samples showed a median of 95,638 TCRs each, with counts running from around 20,000 to 690,000. TCRdb analysed the RACE reads with MiXCR anew, one entry per CDR3 protein. The V and J calls here are based on TCRdb, not the publication. The sample holds under 200,000 distinct CDR3 sequences; around 30% are singletons and the top ten take about 2.7%. As to time point: pre-sensitization, week 0. Treatment here: therapeutic diphenylcyclopropenone sensitization with weekly scalp DPC. The CDR3 is 14 residues long. V was clipped by 6 bases and J by 4 bases; unmatched bases: 8. Germline loops: CDR1 MDHEN, CDR2 SYDVKM.

This TCR was sampled from a woman aged 25-40 years with alopecia areata. Some clones in this sample may be carry-over from other donors' samples. This rearrangement joins TRBV28 to TRBJ1-2, with TRBD1 identical over 7 bases. The input for sequencing was whole blood, taken in connection with sensitization to the hapten diphenylcyclopropenone (DPC). The CDR3 bases are TGTGCCAGCAGCAATGCGGACAGGACCTATGGCTACACCTTC. Translating it yields CASSNADRTYGYTF.